A selection of T cell receptor beta chains follows, all from one sample in a study of blood T cell repertoires in COVID-19. Repertoires were generated with immunoSEQ multiplex PCR, while TCRdb's copy carries only in-frame clones and drops some. Of roughly 280,000 clones detected, approximately 83% appear once; the ten largest clones hold about 10%. The sequencing sample was made of peripheral blood. The origin of the receptors is a woman between 65 and 79 years old with acute or convalescent COVID-19. Each CDR3 is given with its conserved first and last residue. The order of the fields is D gene, clone size, V gene, J gene, CDR3 protein, CDR3 DNA. The D gene is left open where the match is weak. A row's size may be missing; if present it is once, few, many or a size class.

-,-,TRBV2,TRBJ1-1,CASSGLIQNTEAFF,TGTGCCAGCAGTGGACTGATTCAGAACACTGAAGCTTTCTTT
TRBD1,-,TRBV3-1/TRBV3-2,TRBJ1-1,CASSQIRGQDRMTEAFF,TGTGCCAGCAGCCAGATCCGGGGACAGGACAGGATGACTGAAGCTTTCTTT
-,-,TRBV2,TRBJ2-2,CASTIGILNTGELFF,TGTGCCAGCACTATCGGGATCCTGAACACCGGGGAGCTGTTTTTT
-,-,TRBV5-1,TRBJ2-6,CASRLNRASGANVLTF,TGCGCCAGCAGACTTAACAGGGCTTCTGGGGCCAACGTCCTGACTTTC
-,-,TRBV2,TRBJ1-5,CASGLRIHQPQHF,TGTGCCAGCGGTTTGCGGATTCATCAGCCCCAGCATTTT
TRBD1,-,TRBV5-1,TRBJ1-5,CASSYETGSNQPQHF,TGCGCCAGCAGCTACGAGACAGGGAGTAATCAGCCCCAGCATTTT
-,-,TRBV6-5,TRBJ1-2,CASSPKGGGGYTF,TGTGCCAGCAGTCCTAAGGGCGGGGGAGGCTACACCTTC
TRBD1,-,TRBV12-3/TRBV12-4,TRBJ1-1,CASGDSRAEAFF,TGTGCCAGCGGGGACAGCCGGGCTGAAGCTTTCTTT
TRBD2,once,TRBV19,TRBJ2-3,CASSKTGGSDTQYF,TGTGCCAGTAGTAAGACGGGGGGATCAGATACGCAGTATTTT
-,-,TRBV3-1/TRBV3-2,TRBJ1-1,CASSHGGGEAFF,TGTGCCAGCAGCCATGGGGGAGGTGAAGCTTTCTTT
-,-,TRBV20-1,TRBJ1-5,CSAGGPQHF,TGCAGTGCCGGCGGCCCCCAGCATTTT
TRBD2,-,TRBV9,TRBJ2-2,CASSVSGGAIGELFF,TGTGCCAGCAGCGTCAGCGGGGGGGCAATCGGGGAGCTGTTTTTT
TRBD1,-,TRBV5-5,TRBJ1-1,CASSFGTGNTEAFF,TGTGCCAGCAGCTTTGGGACAGGGAACACTGAAGCTTTCTTT
TRBD1,few,TRBV5-1,TRBJ1-2,CASSLDRGNYGYTF,TGCGCCAGCAGCTTGGACAGGGGAAACTATGGCTACACCTTC
-,-,TRBV4-2,TRBJ1-6,CASSQEGEDFGFVDSPLHF,TGTGCCAGCAGCCAAGAAGGTGAGGATTTCGGATTTGTGGATTCACCCCTCCACTTT
TRBD1,many,TRBV5-1,TRBJ2-3,CASTTGGGADTQYF,TGCGCCAGCACTACAGGGGGCGGCGCAGATACGCAGTATTTT
-,-,TRBV19,TRBJ2-1,CASSILRQNNEQFF,TGTGCCAGTAGTATATTGCGGCAAAACAATGAGCAGTTCTTC
-,-,TRBV30,TRBJ1-2,CAWGGSGDYGYTF,TGTGCCTGGGGCGGGTCCGGTGACTATGGCTACACCTTC
-,-,TRBV12-5,TRBJ1-1,CASGPDMNTEAFF,TGTGCTAGTGGCCCAGATATGAACACTGAAGCTTTCTTT
-,-,TRBV6-1,TRBJ1-2,CASSESGVYGYTF,TGTGCCAGCAGTGAGTCAGGCGTATATGGCTACACCTTC
-,-,TRBV6-5,TRBJ2-2,CASRSGTVNTGELFF,TGTGCCAGCAGATCCGGGACTGTGAACACCGGGGAGCTGTTTTTT
-,once,TRBV3-1/TRBV3-2,TRBJ1-2,CASSQVGRGSANYGYTF,TGTGCCAGCAGCCAAGTAGGCAGGGGCTCGGCTAACTATGGCTACACCTTC
-,-,TRBV5-1,TRBJ2-5,CASSLPSGTPETQYF,TGCGCCAGCAGCTTGCCCTCCGGGACTCCAGAGACCCAGTACTTC
TRBD2,-,TRBV7-9,TRBJ2-5,CASSPGGTQYF,TGTGCCAGCAGCCCGGGGGGGACCCAGTACTTC
TRBD2,-,TRBV7-3,TRBJ2-1,CASSIAGALNEQFF,TGTGCCAGCAGCATAGCGGGGGCCTTAAATGAGCAGTTCTTC
TRBD1,-,TRBV6-5,TRBJ2-1,CASSFRTGGFLNEQFF,TGTGCCAGCAGTTTCCGGACAGGGGGCTTCCTGAATGAGCAGTTCTTC
-,few,TRBV10-3,TRBJ1-2,CAAATGRYGYTF,TGTGCCGCTGCCACAGGGCGTTATGGCTACACCTTC
TRBD1,-,TRBV6-1,TRBJ1-2,CASSEALGQGFYGYTF,TGTGCCAGCAGTGAAGCGCTAGGACAGGGGTTCTATGGCTACACCTTC
TRBD1,-,TRBV7-6,TRBJ2-2,CASSFTQGATTGELFF,TGTGCCAGCAGCTTTACCCAGGGGGCTACAACCGGGGAGCTGTTTTTT
-,-,TRBV19,TRBJ1-4,CASSPSGATNEKLFF,TGTGCCAGTAGTCCCTCAGGTGCAACTAATGAAAAACTGTTTTTT
-,-,TRBV3-1/TRBV3-2,TRBJ1-4,CASSSGRGAKLFF,TGTGCCAGCAGTAGTGGGCGGGGTGCAAAACTGTTTTTT
-,once,TRBV29-1,TRBJ1-2,CSVWTLGYTF,TGCAGCGTCTGGACATTAGGCTACACCTTC
-,-,TRBV3-1/TRBV3-2,TRBJ1-4,CASSQRGTNEKLFF,TGTGCCAGCAGCCAAAGGGGAACTAATGAAAAACTGTTTTTT